The entry below gives a single TCR beta chain sequence along with its context. Its antigen target is currently unknown. Per-base qualities were not stored, and no clone one base away is much larger. The sample belongs to a study of T cell changes during pregnancy in multiple sclerosis (dated by TCRdb to about 2019). At the level of the whole study: In women with multiple sclerosis, the researchers looked at how the T cell repertoire shifted as pregnancy progressed.

The germline V gene specifies ENHRY as CDR1 and SYGVKD as CDR2. Measured from the cysteine to the phenylalanine, the CDR3 is 15 residues long. Just the 45-base CDR3 DNA is kept, in frame starting at base 1. Unmatched junction bases come to 2, with V trimmed by 3 bases and J by 3 bases. The library was built by means of the immunoSEQ multiplex PCR assay. This immuneACCESS table, as held by TCRdb, lists in-frame sequences with V and J called but not all clones. Of the missing ones, under half trace to an unresolved V gene in checked studies; the others have no known cause. This sample comprises more than 80,000 clones, about nine tenths of them detected only once. The ten largest clones take up less than 2% of the sample.

The V and J genes are TRBV10-3 and TRBJ2-1; TRBD1 lines up with 10 middle nucleotides. The source of this sequence is a female donor with multiple sclerosis, enrolled in a pregnancy study. This material consisted of peripheral blood, taken after pregnancy. The nucleotide sequence is TGTGCCATCAGTGAACGGACAGGGGGCTACAATGAGCAGTTCTTC. It codes for CAISERTGGYNEQFF.